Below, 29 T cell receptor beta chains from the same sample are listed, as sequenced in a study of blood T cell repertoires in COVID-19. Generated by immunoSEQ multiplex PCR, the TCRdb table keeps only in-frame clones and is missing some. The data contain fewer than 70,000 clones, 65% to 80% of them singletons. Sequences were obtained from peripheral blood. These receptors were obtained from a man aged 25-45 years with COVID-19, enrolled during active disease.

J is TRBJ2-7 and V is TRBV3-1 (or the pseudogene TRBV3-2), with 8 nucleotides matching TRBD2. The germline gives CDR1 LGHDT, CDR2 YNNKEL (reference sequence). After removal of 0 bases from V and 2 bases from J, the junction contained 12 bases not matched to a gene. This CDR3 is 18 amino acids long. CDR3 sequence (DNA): TGTGCCAGCAGCCAAGATCGTCGGGAGGGGTTTAGGGCCTACGAGCAGTACTTC. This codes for CASSQDRREGFRAYEQYF.

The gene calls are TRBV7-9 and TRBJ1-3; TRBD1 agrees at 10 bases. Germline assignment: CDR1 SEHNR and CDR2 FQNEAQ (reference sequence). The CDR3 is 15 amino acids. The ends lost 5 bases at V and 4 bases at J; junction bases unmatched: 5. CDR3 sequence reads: CASSRTGGLGNTIYF. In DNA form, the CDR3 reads TGTGCCAGCAGCAGGACAGGGGGACTCGGAAACACCATATATTTT. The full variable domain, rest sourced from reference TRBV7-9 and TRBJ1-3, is DTGVSQNPRHKITKRGQNVTFRCDPISEHNRLYWYRQTLGQGPEFLTYFQNEAQLEKSRLLSDRFSAERPKGSFSTLEIQRTEQGDSAMYLCASSRTGGLGNTIYFGEGSWLTVV.

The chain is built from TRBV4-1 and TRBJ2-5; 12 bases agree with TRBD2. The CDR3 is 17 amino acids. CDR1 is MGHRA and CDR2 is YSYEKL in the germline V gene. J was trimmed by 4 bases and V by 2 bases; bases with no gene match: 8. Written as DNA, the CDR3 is TGCGCCAGCAGCCAACTAGCGGGGGGGCCTTTCCGAGAGACCCAGTACTTC. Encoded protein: CASSQLAGGPFRETQYF.

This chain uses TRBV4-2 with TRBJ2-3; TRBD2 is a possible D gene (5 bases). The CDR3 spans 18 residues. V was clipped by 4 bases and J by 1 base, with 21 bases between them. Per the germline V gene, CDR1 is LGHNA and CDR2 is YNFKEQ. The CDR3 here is CASSRTPSGVIGTDTQYF. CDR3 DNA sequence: TGTGCCAGCAGCCGAACGCCGAGCGGCGTGATCGGCACAGATACGCAGTATTTT.

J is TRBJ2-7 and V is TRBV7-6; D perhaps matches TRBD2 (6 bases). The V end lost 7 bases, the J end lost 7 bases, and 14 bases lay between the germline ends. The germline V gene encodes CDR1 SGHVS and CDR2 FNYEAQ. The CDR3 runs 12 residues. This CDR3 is CASTTPEGEQYF. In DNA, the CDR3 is TGTGCCAGCACCACCCCGGAGGGGGAGCAGTACTTC. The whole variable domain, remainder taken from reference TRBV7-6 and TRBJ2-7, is GAGVSQSPRYKVTKRGQDVALRCDPISGHVSLYWYRQALGQGPEFLTYFNYEAQQDKSGLPNDRFSAERPEGSISTLTIQRTEQRDSAMYRCASTTPEGEQYFGPGTRLTVT.

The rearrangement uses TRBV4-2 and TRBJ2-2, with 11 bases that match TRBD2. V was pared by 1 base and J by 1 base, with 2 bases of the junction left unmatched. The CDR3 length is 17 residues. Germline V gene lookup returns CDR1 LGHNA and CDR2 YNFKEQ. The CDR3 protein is CASSQVTSGENTGELFF. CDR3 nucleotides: TGTGCCAGCAGCCAAGTGACTAGCGGGGAGAACACCGGGGAGCTGTTTTTT.

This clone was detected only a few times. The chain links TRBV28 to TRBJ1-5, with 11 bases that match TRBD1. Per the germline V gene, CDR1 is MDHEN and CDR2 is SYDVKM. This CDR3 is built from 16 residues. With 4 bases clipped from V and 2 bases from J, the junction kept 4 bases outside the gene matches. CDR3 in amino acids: CASSSTGQGGNQPQHF. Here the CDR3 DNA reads TGTGCCAGCAGTTCGACGGGACAGGGGGGCAATCAGCCCCAGCATTTT.

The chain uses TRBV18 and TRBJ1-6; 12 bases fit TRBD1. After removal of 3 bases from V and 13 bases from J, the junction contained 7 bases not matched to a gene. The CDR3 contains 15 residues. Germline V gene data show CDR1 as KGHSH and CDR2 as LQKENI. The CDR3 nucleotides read TGTGCCAGCTCACCCCCCGGGACAGGGGGCTTTCCCCTCCACTTT. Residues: CASSPPGTGGFPLHF.

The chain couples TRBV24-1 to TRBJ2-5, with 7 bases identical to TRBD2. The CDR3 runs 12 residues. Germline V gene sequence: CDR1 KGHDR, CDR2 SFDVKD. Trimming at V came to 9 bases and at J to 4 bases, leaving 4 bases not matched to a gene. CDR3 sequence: CATEGGAETQYF. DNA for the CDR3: TGTGCCACCGAGGGAGGGGCAGAGACCCAGTACTTC.

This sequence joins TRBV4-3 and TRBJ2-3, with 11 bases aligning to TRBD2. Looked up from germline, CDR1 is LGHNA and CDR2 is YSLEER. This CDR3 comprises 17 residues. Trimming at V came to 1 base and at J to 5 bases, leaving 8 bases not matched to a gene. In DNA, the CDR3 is TGCGCCAGCAGCCAAGTGGTAGCGGGGGGGCCAGGAGATACGCAGTATTTT. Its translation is CASSQVVAGGPGDTQYF.

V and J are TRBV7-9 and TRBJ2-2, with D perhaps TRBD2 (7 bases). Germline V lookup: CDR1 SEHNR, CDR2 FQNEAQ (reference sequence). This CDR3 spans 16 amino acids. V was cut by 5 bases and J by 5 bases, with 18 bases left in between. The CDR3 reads CASSHGTKGGTGELFF. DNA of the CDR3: TGTGCCAGCAGCCACGGGACAAAGGGGGGGACCGGGGAGCTGTTTTTT.

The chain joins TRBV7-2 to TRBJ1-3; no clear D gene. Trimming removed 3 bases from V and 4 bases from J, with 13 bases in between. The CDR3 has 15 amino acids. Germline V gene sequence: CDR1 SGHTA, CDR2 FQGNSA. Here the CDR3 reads CASSLLRAGGNTIYF. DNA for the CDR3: TGTGCCAGCAGCTTGTTAAGGGCGGGCGGAAACACCATATATTTT.

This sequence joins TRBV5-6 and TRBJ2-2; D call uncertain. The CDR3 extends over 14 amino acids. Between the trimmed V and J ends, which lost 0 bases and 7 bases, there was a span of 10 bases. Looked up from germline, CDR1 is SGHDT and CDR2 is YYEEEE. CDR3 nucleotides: TGTGCCAGCAGCTTGGGTCAGGCTCACGGGGAGCTGTTTTTT. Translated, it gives CASSLGQAHGELFF.

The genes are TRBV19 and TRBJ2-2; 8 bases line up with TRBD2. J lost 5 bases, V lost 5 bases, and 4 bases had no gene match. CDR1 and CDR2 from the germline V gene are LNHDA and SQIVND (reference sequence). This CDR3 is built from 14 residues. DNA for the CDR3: TGTGCCAGTAGTCAGGGACTAGATACCGGGGAGCTGTTTTTT. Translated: CASSQGLDTGELFF.

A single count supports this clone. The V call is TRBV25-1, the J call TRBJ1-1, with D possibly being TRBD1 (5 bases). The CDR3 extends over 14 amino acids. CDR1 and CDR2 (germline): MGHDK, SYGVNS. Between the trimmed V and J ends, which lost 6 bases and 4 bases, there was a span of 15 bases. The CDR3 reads CASRRTGRGTEAFF. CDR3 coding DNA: TGTGCCAGCAGACGAACGGGGAGGGGCACTGAAGCTTTCTTT.

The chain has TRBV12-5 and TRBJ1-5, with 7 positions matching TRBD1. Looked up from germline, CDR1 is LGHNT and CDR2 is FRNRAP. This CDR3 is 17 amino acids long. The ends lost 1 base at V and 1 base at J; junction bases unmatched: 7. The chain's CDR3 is CASGLDLGQPSNQPQHF. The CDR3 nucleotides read TGTGCTAGTGGTTTGGACTTGGGACAGCCGAGCAATCAGCCCCAGCATTTT.

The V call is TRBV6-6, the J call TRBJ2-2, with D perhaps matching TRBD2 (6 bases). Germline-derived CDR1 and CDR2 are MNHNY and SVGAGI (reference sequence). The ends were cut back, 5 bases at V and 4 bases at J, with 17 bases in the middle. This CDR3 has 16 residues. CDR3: CASSNTGTRTTGELFF. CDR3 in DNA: TGTGCCAGCAGTAACACCGGGACTCGAACCACCGGGGAGCTGTTTTTT.

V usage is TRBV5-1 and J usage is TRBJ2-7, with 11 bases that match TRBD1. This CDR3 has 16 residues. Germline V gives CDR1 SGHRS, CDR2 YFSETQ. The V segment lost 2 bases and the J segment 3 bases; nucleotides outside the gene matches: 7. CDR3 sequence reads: CASSFSAGQGVYEQYF. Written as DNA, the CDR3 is TGCGCCAGCAGCTTTTCCGCGGGACAGGGGGTCTACGAGCAGTACTTC.

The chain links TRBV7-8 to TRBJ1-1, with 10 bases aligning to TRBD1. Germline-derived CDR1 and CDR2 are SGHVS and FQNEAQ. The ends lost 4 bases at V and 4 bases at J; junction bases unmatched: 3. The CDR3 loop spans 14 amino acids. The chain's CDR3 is CASSSGQGITEAFF. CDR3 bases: TGTGCCAGCAGCTCGGGACAGGGGATCACTGAAGCTTTCTTT.

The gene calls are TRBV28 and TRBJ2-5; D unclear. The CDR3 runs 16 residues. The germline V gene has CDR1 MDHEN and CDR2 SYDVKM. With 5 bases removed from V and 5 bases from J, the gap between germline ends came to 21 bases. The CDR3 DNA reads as TGTGCCAGCAGTATCCGGTCCCCAAGTAATGTGGAGACCCAGTACTTC. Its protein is CASSIRSPSNVETQYF. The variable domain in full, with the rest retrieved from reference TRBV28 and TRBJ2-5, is DVKVTQSSRYLVKRTGEKVFLECVQDMDHENMFWYRQDPGLGLRLIYFSYDVKMKEKGDIPEGYSVSREKKERFSLILESASTNQTSMYLCASSIRSPSNVETQYFGPGTRLLVL.

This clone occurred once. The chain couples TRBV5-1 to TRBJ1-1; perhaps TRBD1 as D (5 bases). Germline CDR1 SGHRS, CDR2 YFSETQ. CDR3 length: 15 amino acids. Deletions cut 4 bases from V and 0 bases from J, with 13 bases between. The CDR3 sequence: CASSPIQALNTEAFF. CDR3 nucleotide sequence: TGCGCCAGCAGCCCTATACAGGCTTTGAACACTGAAGCTTTCTTT. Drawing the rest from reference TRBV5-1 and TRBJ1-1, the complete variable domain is KAGVTQTPRYLIKTRGQQVTLSCSPISGHRSVSWYQQTPGQGLQFLFEYFSETQRNKGNFPGRFSGRQFSNSRSEMNVSTLELGDSALYLCASSPIQALNTEAFFGQGTRLTVV.

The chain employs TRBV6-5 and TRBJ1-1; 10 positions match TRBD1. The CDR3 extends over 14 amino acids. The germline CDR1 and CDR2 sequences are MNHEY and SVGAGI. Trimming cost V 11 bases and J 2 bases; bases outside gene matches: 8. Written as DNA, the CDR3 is TGTGCCTCCCTTTGGGACAGGGGCAACACTGAAGCTTTCTTT. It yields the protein CASLWDRGNTEAFF.

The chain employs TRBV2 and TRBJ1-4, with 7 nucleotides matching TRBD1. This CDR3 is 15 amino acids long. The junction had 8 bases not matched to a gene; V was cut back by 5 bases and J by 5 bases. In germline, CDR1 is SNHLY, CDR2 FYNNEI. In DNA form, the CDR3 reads TGTGCCAGCAGTTCCCGACAGGGAAAGAATGAAAAACTGTTTTTT. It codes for CASSSRQGKNEKLFF. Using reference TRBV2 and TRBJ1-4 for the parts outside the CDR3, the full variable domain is EPEVTQTPSHQVTQMGQEVILRCVPISNHLYFYWYRQILGQKVEFLVSFYNNEISEKSEIFDDQFSVERPDGSNFTLKIRSTKLEDSAMYFCASSSRQGKNEKLFFGSGTQLSVL.

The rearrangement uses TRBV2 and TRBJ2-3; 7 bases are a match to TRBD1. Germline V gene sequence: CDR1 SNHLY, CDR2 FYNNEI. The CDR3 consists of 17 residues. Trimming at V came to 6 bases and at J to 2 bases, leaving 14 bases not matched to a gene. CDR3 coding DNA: TGTGCCAGCAGCGCCCATTCTAGACAGGGAAACACAGATACGCAGTATTTT. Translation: CASSAHSRQGNTDTQYF. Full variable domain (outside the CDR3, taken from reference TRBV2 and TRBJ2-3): EPEVTQTPSHQVTQMGQEVILRCVPISNHLYFYWYRQILGQKVEFLVSFYNNEISEKSEIFDDQFSVERPDGSNFTLKIRSTKLEDSAMYFCASSAHSRQGNTDTQYFGPGTRLTVL.

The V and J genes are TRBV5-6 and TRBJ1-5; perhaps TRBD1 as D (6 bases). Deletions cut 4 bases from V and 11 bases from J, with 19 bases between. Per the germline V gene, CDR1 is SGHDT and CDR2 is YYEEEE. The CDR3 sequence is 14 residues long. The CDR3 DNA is TGTGCCAGCAGCCTTACAGGGACCGGTGGGTCCCAGCATTTT. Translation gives CASSLTGTGGSQHF.

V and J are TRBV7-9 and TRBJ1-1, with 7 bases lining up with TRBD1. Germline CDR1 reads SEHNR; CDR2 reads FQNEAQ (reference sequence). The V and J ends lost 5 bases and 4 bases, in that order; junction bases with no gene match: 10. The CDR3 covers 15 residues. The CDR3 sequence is CASSPPTGQGTEAFF. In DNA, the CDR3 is TGTGCCAGCAGCCCACCGACAGGGCAGGGCACTGAAGCTTTCTTT.

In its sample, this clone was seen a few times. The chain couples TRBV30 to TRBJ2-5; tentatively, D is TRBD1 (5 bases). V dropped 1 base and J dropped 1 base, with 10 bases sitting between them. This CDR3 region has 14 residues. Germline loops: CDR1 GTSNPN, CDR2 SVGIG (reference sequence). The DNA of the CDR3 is TGTGCCTGGAGTGACCCCCAGGGCCAAGAGACCCAGTACTTC. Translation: CAWSDPQGQETQYF.

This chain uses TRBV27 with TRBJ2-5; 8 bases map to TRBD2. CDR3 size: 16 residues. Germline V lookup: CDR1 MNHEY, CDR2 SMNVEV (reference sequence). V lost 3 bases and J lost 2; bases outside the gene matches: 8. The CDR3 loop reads CASSLDVSGVQETQYF. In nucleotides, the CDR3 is TGTGCCAGCAGTTTGGATGTTAGCGGGGTGCAAGAGACCCAGTACTTC.

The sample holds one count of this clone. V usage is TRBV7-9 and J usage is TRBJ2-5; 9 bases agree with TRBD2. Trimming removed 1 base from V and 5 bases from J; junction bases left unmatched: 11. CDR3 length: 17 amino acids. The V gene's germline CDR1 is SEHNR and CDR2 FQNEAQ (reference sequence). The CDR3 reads CASSLVGSGSDLETQYF. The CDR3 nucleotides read TGTGCCAGCAGCTTAGTTGGTAGCGGGAGCGACTTGGAGACCCAGTACTTC. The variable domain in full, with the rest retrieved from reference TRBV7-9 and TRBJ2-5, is DTGVSQNPRHKITKRGQNVTFRCDPISEHNRLYWYRQTLGQGPEFLTYFQNEAQLEKSRLLSDRFSAERPKGSFSTLEIQRTEQGDSAMYLCASSLVGSGSDLETQYFGPGTRLLVL.